Presented here are 28 T cell receptor beta chains from one specimen sequenced in a study of technical replicates of blood from a handful of donors. Assay used: immunoSEQ multiplex PCR; TCRdb lists only in-frame clones, some missing. The sample shows about 100,000 clones, almost 96% of them seen only once. What was sequenced was T cells isolated from PBMCs. The receptors stem from a human donor in good health.

This CDR3 reads CASRSRLAGRLGSYNEQFF. As DNA, the CDR3 is TGTGCCAGCAGATCAAGACTAGCGGGACGACTGGGCTCCTACAATGAGCAGTTCTTC. The rearrangement links TRBV27 to TRBJ2-1; 11 nucleotides agree with TRBD2. This CDR3 spans 19 amino acids. V shed 6 bases, J shed 0 bases, and the junction held 13 bases outside the gene matches. CDR1 is MNHEY, CDR2 SMNVEV, per germline (reference sequence).

The chain joins TRBV29-1 to TRBJ2-7; TRBD2 aligns across 8 bases. The V and J ends lost 0 bases and 2 bases, in that order; junction bases with no gene match: 9. This CDR3 region has 16 residues. CDR1 SQVTM and CDR2 ANQGSEA come from the germline V gene. CDR3 coding DNA: TGCAGCGTTGAAGATCTGAGCCGGGGGGGGACCTACGAGCAGTACTTC. Its translation: CSVEDLSRGGTYEQYF.

V gene TRBV5-8 combines with J gene TRBJ2-5, with D tentatively TRBD2 (6 bases). The CDR3 runs to 16 residues. Trimming shortened V by 3 bases and J by 5 bases, and 20 bases separated the two germline ends. Germline assignment: CDR1 SGHTS and CDR2 YDEGEE. The CDR3 spells CASSSGVMGVMETQYF. The DNA for the CDR3 is TGTGCCAGCAGCTCGGGGGTGATGGGGGTAATGGAGACCCAGTACTTC.

J is TRBJ1-1 and V is TRBV28; D is ambiguous. Trimming took off 2 bases at V and 0 bases at J, with 13 bases between the two ends. The germline CDR1 and CDR2 sequences are MDHEN and SYDVKM. The CDR3 totals 16 residues. The CDR3 region is CASSLPIAGMNTEAFF. The CDR3 DNA sequence: TGTGCCAGCAGTTTACCCATCGCGGGAATGAACACTGAAGCTTTCTTT.

The chain has TRBV15 and TRBJ2-2, with D possibly matching TRBD1 (5 bases). The V and J ends lost 0 bases and 7 bases respectively, with 6 bases between them. The CDR3 consists of 13 residues. Germline CDR1 is LNHNV and CDR2 is YYDKDF (reference sequence). Here the CDR3 reads CATSRDQGGELFF. For the CDR3, the DNA is TGTGCCACCAGCAGAGATCAGGGCGGGGAGCTGTTTTTT.

This chain connects TRBV7-9 to TRBJ2-7; D gene ambiguous. V lost 5 bases and J lost 4, with 21 bases in between. Germline values: CDR1 SEHNR, CDR2 FQNEAQ (reference sequence). This CDR3 contains 16 residues. CDR3 in DNA: TGTGCCAGCAGCCCGCCCCCCAGGATAGGTCTATACGAGCAGTACTTC. It encodes CASSPPPRIGLYEQYF.

This chain links TRBV6-1 with TRBJ2-1; a weak D match, TRBD2 (6 bases). Looked up from germline, CDR1 is MNHNS and CDR2 is SASEGT. CDR3 length: 18 amino acids. The ends were cut back, 3 bases at V and 3 bases at J, with 21 bases in the middle. This CDR3 is CASSDPSDGGAHYNEQFF. CDR3 in DNA: TGTGCCAGCAGTGACCCCTCCGATGGCGGGGCTCACTACAATGAGCAGTTCTTC.

This clone was seen a handful of times. This sequence joins TRBV29-1 and TRBJ1-1; tentative D call: TRBD1 (6 bases). The CDR3 is made up of 13 amino acids. V dropped 4 bases and J dropped 0 bases, with 9 bases sitting between them. CDR1 and CDR2 (germline): SQVTM, ANQGSEA. This chain's CDR3 is CSVGRGLNTEAFF. The CDR3 nucleotides are TGCAGCGTTGGCAGGGGCCTGAACACTGAAGCTTTCTTT.

This sequence joins TRBV4-1 and TRBJ2-1, with D uncertain. Looked up from germline, CDR1 is MGHRA and CDR2 is YSYEKL. Trimming removed 2 bases at V and 6 bases at J, with 5 bases between. This CDR3 region has 12 residues. The CDR3 nucleotides are TGCGCCAGCAGCCAACTCGTCAATGAGCAGTTCTTC. It yields the protein CASSQLVNEQFF.

This clone was counted many times. The V and J genes are TRBV5-5 and TRBJ1-5; D call uncertain. This CDR3 has 15 residues. V lost 0 bases and J 7 bases, leaving 14 bases between the germline ends. Per germline, CDR1 SGHKS and CDR2 YYEKEE (reference sequence). In DNA, the CDR3 is TGTGCCAGCAGCTTGGAGAGACAAGTCTCACAGCCCCAGCATTTT. It codes for CASSLERQVSQPQHF.

The rearrangement uses TRBV7-9 and TRBJ2-1; 8 nucleotides match TRBD1. The CDR3 has 14 residues. The V gene's germline CDR1 is SEHNR and CDR2 FQNEAQ (reference sequence). The V segment lost 3 bases and the J segment 6 bases; nucleotides outside the gene matches: 4. The CDR3 reads CASSFGTGGNEQFF. In nucleotides, the CDR3 is TGTGCCAGCAGCTTCGGGACAGGAGGCAATGAGCAGTTCTTC.

This chain links TRBV6-1 with TRBJ2-5; no firm D call. The closer fit of TRBJ2-7 to the DNA end suggests the J call may be wrong. The CDR3 runs 14 residues. The germline V gene has CDR1 MNHNS and CDR2 SASEGT. CDR3 region: CASSLTDITYEQYF. Written as DNA, the CDR3 is TGTGCCAGCAGCCTTACTGATATTACCTACGAGCAGTACTTC.

The J gene is TRBJ2-7, the V gene TRBV5-1; a weak D match, TRBD2 (6 bases). The CDR3 loop spans 18 amino acids. Trimming stripped 0 bases from V and 4 bases from J, with 23 bases between. The germline gives CDR1 SGHRS, CDR2 YFSETQ. The CDR3 loop reads CASSLGGLRDLDVYEQYF. The DNA for the CDR3 is TGCGCCAGCAGCTTGGGGGGACTCCGGGACCTGGATGTTTACGAGCAGTACTTC.

This chain connects TRBV5-1 to TRBJ2-1; weak D call: TRBD1 (5 bases). The CDR3 has 15 amino acids. Germline V gene lookup returns CDR1 SGHRS and CDR2 YFSETQ. Trimming removed 0 bases from V and 4 bases from J, with 11 bases in between. CDR3 sequence reads: CASSLGQTFYNEQFF. Written as DNA, the CDR3 is TGCGCCAGCAGCTTGGGACAGACGTTTTACAATGAGCAGTTCTTC.

The gene calls are TRBV7-9 and TRBJ2-1; no clear D. This CDR3 has 15 residues. V dropped 1 base and J dropped 0 bases, with 7 bases sitting between them. From germline, CDR1 is SEHNR and CDR2 FQNEAQ (reference sequence). As DNA, the CDR3 is TGTGCCAGCAGCTTAGGTTCGAGCTCCTACAATGAGCAGTTCTTC. It translates to CASSLGSSSYNEQFF.

The rearrangement links TRBV5-1 to TRBJ2-1, with 10 bases fitting TRBD2. Germline V gene lookup returns CDR1 SGHRS and CDR2 YFSETQ. V shed 7 bases and J 2 bases; nucleotides not matched to a gene: 9. The CDR3 covers 16 residues. The CDR3 loop reads CASGLTGTSAYNEQFF. In DNA, the CDR3 is TGCGCCAGCGGACTAACAGGGACTAGCGCCTACAATGAGCAGTTCTTC.

The chain carries TRBV6-5 and TRBJ2-7; 8 positions agree with TRBD2. With 7 bases clipped from V and 1 base from J, the junction kept 6 bases outside the gene matches. Germline V gene sequence: CDR1 MNHEY, CDR2 SVGAGI. There are 14 residues in the CDR3. CDR3 amino acids: CASTETSASYEQYF. Here the CDR3 DNA reads TGTGCCAGCACCGAGACTAGCGCATCCTACGAGCAGTACTTC.

The V and J genes are TRBV5-4 and TRBJ1-1, with 7 bases lining up with TRBD1. Germline V gene data show CDR1 as SGHNT and CDR2 as YYREEE (reference sequence). V lost 4 bases to trimming and J lost 1 base; unmatched junction nucleotides: 4. The CDR3 consists of 14 residues. CDR3 in amino acids: CASSQWTGNTEAFF. As DNA, the CDR3 is TGTGCCAGCAGCCAATGGACAGGGAACACTGAAGCTTTCTTT.

This chain links TRBV6-6 with TRBJ2-7, with D perhaps matching TRBD2 (6 bases). The V and J ends lost 5 bases and 4 bases respectively, with 12 bases between them. CDR1 is MNHNY and CDR2 is SVGAGI in the germline V gene (reference sequence). This CDR3 spans 13 amino acids. The CDR3 spells CASSPGGMYEQYF. CDR3 in DNA: TGTGCCAGCAGTCCTGGGGGGATGTACGAGCAGTACTTC.

A remark on this clone: Within the sample, other DNA sequences also encode this same CDR3. The chain recombines TRBV2 with TRBJ2-7; D unclear. The CDR3 consists of 11 residues. Trimming took off 4 bases at V and 3 bases at J, with 4 bases between the two ends. Germline V lookup: CDR1 SNHLY, CDR2 FYNNEI. The CDR3 here is CASSAGYEQYF. CDR3 DNA sequence: TGTGCCAGCAGTGCCGGCTACGAGCAGTACTTC.

The chain combines TRBV2 with TRBJ2-5; 7 nucleotides line up with TRBD1. The J call may not be correct, given that the DNA end is closer to TRBJ2-7. Germline V CDR1 and CDR2: SNHLY, FYNNEI. This CDR3 comprises 14 residues. The CDR3 loop reads CASSPGTVNYEQYF. The CDR3 DNA follows: TGTGCCAGCAGTCCCGGGACAGTTAACTACGAGCAGTACTTC.

The chain combines TRBV9 with TRBJ2-6; D not certain. V gave up 3 bases and J gave up 0 bases, with 7 bases separating them. This CDR3 is built from 15 residues. Germline V gene sequence: CDR1 SGDLS, CDR2 YYNGEE. Here the CDR3 reads CASSDLYSGANVLTF. The CDR3 coding sequence is TGTGCCAGCAGCGACCTCTACTCTGGGGCCAACGTCCTGACTTTC.

The chain has TRBV5-1 and TRBJ2-1; the D gene is possibly TRBD1 (6 bases). V lost 0 bases and J 10 bases, leaving 20 bases between the germline ends. Germline V gene data show CDR1 as SGHRS and CDR2 as YFSETQ. This CDR3 has 16 residues. For the CDR3, the DNA is TGCGCCAGCAGCTTGGCCACCCGGACAGCGAGTAGCGAGCAGTTCTTC. Translated, it gives CASSLATRTASSEQFF.

The J gene is TRBJ2-3, the V gene TRBV4-1; TRBD2 might be the D (5 bases). The CDR3 is 15 amino acids. Germline loops: CDR1 MGHRA, CDR2 YSYEKL. The V end lost 1 base, the J end lost 4 bases, and 12 bases lay between the germline ends. The CDR3 DNA reads TGCGCCAGCAGCCAAGGTGCCCAAGCGGCAGATACGCAGTATTTT. Amino acids: CASSQGAQAADTQYF.

The chain joins TRBV28 to TRBJ1-2; tentative D call: TRBD1 (5 bases). The CDR3 runs to 17 residues. The V gene lost 6 bases and the J gene lost 0 bases, with 20 bases spanning the gap. CDR1 MDHEN and CDR2 SYDVKM come from the germline V gene. The CDR3 sequence: CASRDDSVIPSNYGYTF. The CDR3 region has the DNA TGTGCCAGCAGAGATGACAGCGTTATACCCTCTAACTATGGCTACACCTTC.

V is TRBV27 and J is TRBJ2-7, with D unresolved. V was cut by 2 bases and J by 3 bases, with 5 bases left in between. This CDR3 spans 12 amino acids. Germline V CDR1 and CDR2: MNHEY, SMNVEV (reference sequence). The CDR3 DNA sequence: TGTGCCAGCAGTTTACTCGGCTACGAGCAGTACTTC. Its protein product is CASSLLGYEQYF.

The chain links TRBV5-5 to TRBJ2-7; no definite D call. The germline V and J ends were trimmed by 5 bases and 4 bases, with 10 bases remaining between them. This CDR3 has 12 residues. Looked up from germline, CDR1 is SGHKS and CDR2 is YYEKEE (reference sequence). In DNA, the CDR3 is TGTGCCAGCAGGGATGAGGTGTACGAGCAGTACTTC. Protein sequence: CASRDEVYEQYF.

The chain has TRBV2 and TRBJ1-2; D is uncertain. V dropped 4 bases and J dropped 3 bases, with 6 bases sitting between them. CDR3 length: 12 amino acids. The germline V gene has CDR1 SNHLY and CDR2 FYNNEI. DNA for the CDR3: TGTGCCAGCAGTGTCATAGACTATGGCTACACCTTC. Protein: CASSVIDYGYTF.